The T cell receptor beta chain described here comes from a study of blood T cell repertoires in COVID-19. Produced via immunoSEQ multiplex PCR; TCRdb's table is partial and in-frame only. The sample consists of tens of thousands of clones, around nine tenths of them appearing once. Germline CDR1 and CDR2: MDHEN and SYDVKM. V lost 7 bases, J lost 7 bases, and 11 bases stayed unmatched. The CDR3 is 15 residues long. The sequence derives from a human donor in a cohort sampled during active COVID-19. The genes are TRBV28 and TRBJ2-1, with 9 bases aligning to TRBD2. The sample comprised peripheral blood. The DNA for the CDR3 is TGTGCCAGCACTGCTCCCGGGACTAGCAGTAATGAGCAGTTCTTC. It specifies CASTAPGTSSNEQFF.